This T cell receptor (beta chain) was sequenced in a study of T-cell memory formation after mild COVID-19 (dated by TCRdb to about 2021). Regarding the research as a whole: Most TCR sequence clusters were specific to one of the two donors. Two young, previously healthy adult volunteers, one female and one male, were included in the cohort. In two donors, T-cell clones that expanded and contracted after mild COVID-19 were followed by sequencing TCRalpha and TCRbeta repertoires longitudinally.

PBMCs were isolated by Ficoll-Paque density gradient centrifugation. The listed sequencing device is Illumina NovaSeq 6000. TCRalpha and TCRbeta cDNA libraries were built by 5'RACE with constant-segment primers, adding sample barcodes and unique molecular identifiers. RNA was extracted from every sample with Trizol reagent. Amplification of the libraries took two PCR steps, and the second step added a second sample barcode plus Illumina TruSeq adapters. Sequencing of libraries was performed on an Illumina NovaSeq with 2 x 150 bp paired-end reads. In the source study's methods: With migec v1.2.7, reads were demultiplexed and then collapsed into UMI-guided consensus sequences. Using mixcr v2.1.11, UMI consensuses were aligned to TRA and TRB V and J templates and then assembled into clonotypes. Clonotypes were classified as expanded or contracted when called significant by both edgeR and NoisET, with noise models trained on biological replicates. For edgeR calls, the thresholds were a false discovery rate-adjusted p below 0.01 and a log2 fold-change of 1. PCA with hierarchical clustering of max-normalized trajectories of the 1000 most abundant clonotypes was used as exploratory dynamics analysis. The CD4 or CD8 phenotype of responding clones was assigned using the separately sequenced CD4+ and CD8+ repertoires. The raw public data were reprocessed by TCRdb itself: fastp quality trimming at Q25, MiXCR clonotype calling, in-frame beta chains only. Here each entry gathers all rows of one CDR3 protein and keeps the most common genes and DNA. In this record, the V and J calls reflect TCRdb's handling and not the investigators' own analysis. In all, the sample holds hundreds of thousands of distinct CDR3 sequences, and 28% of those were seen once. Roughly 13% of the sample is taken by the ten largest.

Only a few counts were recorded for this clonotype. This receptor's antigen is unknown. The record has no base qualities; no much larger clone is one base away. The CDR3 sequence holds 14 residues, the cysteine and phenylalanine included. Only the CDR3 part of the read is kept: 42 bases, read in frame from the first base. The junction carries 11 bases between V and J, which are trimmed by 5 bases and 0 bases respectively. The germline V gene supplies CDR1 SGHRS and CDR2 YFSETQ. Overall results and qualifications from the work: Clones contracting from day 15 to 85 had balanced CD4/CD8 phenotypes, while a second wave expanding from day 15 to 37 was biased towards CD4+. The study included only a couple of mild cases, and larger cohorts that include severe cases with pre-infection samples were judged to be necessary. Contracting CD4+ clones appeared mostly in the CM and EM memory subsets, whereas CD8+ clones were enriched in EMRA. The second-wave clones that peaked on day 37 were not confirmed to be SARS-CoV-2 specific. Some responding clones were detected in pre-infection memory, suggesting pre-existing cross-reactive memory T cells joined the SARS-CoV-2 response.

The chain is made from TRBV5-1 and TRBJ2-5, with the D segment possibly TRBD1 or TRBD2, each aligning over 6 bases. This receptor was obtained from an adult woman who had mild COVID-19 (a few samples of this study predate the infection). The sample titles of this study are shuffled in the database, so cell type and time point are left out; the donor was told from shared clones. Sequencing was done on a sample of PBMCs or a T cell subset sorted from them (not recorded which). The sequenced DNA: TGCGCCAGCAGTCGCGGGACACACCAAGAGACCCAGTACTTC. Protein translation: CASSRGTHQETQYF.